One sample yielded the 32 T cell receptor beta chains listed below, sequenced in a study of blood T cell repertoires in COVID-19. The data were produced by immunoSEQ multiplex PCR, yet TCRdb's version contains in-frame clones alone and is incomplete. The sample consists of some 360,000 clones, 88% of them appearing once. Specimen: PBMCs or T cells enriched from blood (not recorded which). These receptors came from a woman aged 30 to 39 who had been exposed to COVID-19.

This chain joins TRBV18 and TRBJ2-1; 10 bases align to TRBD2. This CDR3 has 15 residues. CDR1 is KGHSH, CDR2 LQKENI, per germline. With V trimmed by 1 base and J by 7 bases, 4 bases remained unmatched. CDR3 sequence reads: CASSPLSSGRNEQFF. Here the CDR3 DNA reads TGTGCCAGCTCACCACTGTCTAGCGGGAGAAATGAGCAGTTCTTC.

The J gene is TRBJ1-4, the V gene TRBV9, with a weak D call TRBD1 (6 bases). Trimming took 2 bases from V and 8 from J, leaving 13 bases between them. Germline V gene data show CDR1 as SGDLS and CDR2 as YYNGEE. This CDR3 comprises 14 residues. In nucleotides, the CDR3 is TGTGCCAGCAGCGTGGGCGGGGGCAGGGAAAAACTGTTTTTT. It translates to CASSVGGGREKLFF. The variable domain in full, completed from reference TRBV9 and TRBJ1-4, reads DSGVTQTPKHLITATGQRVTLRCSPRSGDLSVYWYQQSLDQGLQFLIQYYNGEERAKGNILERFSAQQFPDLHSELNLSSLELGDSALYFCASSVGGGREKLFFGSGTQLSVL.

The chain uses TRBV11-3 and TRBJ2-7; D possibly corresponds to TRBD2 (6 bases). Germline CDR1 SGHNT, CDR2 YENEEA. This CDR3 comprises 16 residues. V was pared by 1 base and J by 0 bases, with 13 bases between. CDR3 nucleotides: TGTGCCAGCAGCTTAGTGGGTAGCGGATTCTCCTACGAGCAGTACTTC. Protein product: CASSLVGSGFSYEQYF.

This clone was detected only once. This chain connects TRBV27 to TRBJ1-1, with a tentative D call TRBD1 (5 bases). The V gene lost 4 bases and the J gene lost 3 bases, with 15 bases spanning the gap. Germline V gives CDR1 MNHEY, CDR2 SMNVEV (reference sequence). This CDR3 comprises 15 residues. CDR3 bases: TGTGCCAGCAGTTCCCAGCGTCCAGGGTACACTGAAGCTTTCTTT. Protein: CASSSQRPGYTEAFF.

Of note for this clone: One junction end disagrees with the germline gene, perhaps due to a read error. J is TRBJ1-2 and V is TRBV6-5, with a weak D call TRBD1 (6 bases). This CDR3 has 13 amino acids. Germline values: CDR1 MNHEY, CDR2 SVGAGI. Written as DNA, the CDR3 is TGTGCCAGCAGTCCCTCGGGTGGGGGCCCCTTCTCCTTC. Translation gives CASSPSGGGPFSF.

The count of this clone is one. This rearrangement joins TRBV5-1 to TRBJ2-5; 13 bases match TRBD2. The CDR3 is 17 amino acids. In germline, CDR1 is SGHRS, CDR2 YFSETQ. V gave up 4 bases and J gave up 4 bases; unmatched junction bases: 10. DNA of the CDR3: TGCGCCAGCAGCCCCGGACTAGCGGGAGTCTCGGGAGAGACCCAGTACTTC. As protein: CASSPGLAGVSGETQYF.

The rearrangement joins TRBV18 to TRBJ2-7; D is perhaps TRBD2 (5 bases). Between the trimmed V and J ends, which lost 3 bases and 6 bases, there was a span of 18 bases. CDR3 length equals 15 residues. Germline assignment: CDR1 KGHSH and CDR2 LQKENI. The chain's CDR3 is CASSPLAGTHLEQYF. In nucleotides, the CDR3 is TGTGCCAGCTCACCCCTAGCTGGAACCCACCTCGAGCAGTACTTC.

The chain couples TRBV7-3 to TRBJ2-7; 9 bases match TRBD2. There are 15 residues in the CDR3. Germline V gene sequence: CDR1 SGHTA, CDR2 FQGTGA. The ends lost 2 bases at V and 3 bases at J; junction bases unmatched: 5. The CDR3 bases are TGTGCCAGCAGCTTATTAGCGGGAGACCACTACGAGCAGTACTTC. Translated: CASSLLAGDHYEQYF. Based on the CDR3 plus reference TRBV7-3 and TRBJ2-7, the full variable domain is GAGVSQTPSNKVTEKGKYVELRCDPISGHTALYWYRQSLGQGPEFLIYFQGTGAADDSGLPNDRFFAVRPEGSVSTLKIQRTERGDSAVYLCASSLLAGDHYEQYFGPGTRLTVT.

The chain links TRBV24-1 to TRBJ1-5; 7 positions agree with TRBD1. Germline lookup yields CDR1 KGHDR and CDR2 SFDVKD. The J segment lost 3 bases and the V segment lost 4 bases, leaving 5 bases of the junction unmatched. There are 15 residues in the CDR3. CDR3 DNA sequence: TGTGCCACCAGTGACGGGACAGTCGACAATCAGCCCCAGCATTTT. It is translated as CATSDGTVDNQPQHF.

This chain connects TRBV18 to TRBJ1-1; 7 positions agree with TRBD1. Germline CDR1 and CDR2: KGHSH and LQKENI. The CDR3 totals 14 residues. The J segment lost 11 bases and the V segment lost 1 base, leaving 10 bases of the junction unmatched. CDR3 in amino acids: CASSPQGAEMRAFF. The CDR3 DNA follows: TGTGCCAGCTCACCACAGGGGGCGGAAATGAGGGCTTTCTTT. The full variable domain, its missing parts supplied by reference TRBV18 and TRBJ1-1, is NAGVMQNPRHLVRRRGQEARLRCSPMKGHSHVYWYRQLPEEGLKFMVYLQKENIIDESGMPKERFSAEFPKEGPSILRIQQVVRGDSAAYFCASSPQGAEMRAFFGQGTRLTVV.

The rearrangement links TRBV28 to TRBJ1-1; 8 bases are shared with TRBD1. V was pared by 6 bases and J by 0 bases, with 12 bases of the junction left unmatched. This CDR3 comprises 17 residues. Germline V lookup: CDR1 MDHEN, CDR2 SYDVKM. In DNA, the CDR3 is TGTGCCAGCAGCCTGGATGCCGGACAGGGTATGAACACTGAAGCTTTCTTT. As protein: CASSLDAGQGMNTEAFF.

The V and J genes are TRBV9 and TRBJ1-6; D is unclear. Germline CDR1 and CDR2: SGDLS and YYNGEE. The CDR3 contains 14 residues. Trimming took off 0 bases at V and 7 bases at J, with 8 bases between the two ends. CDR3 loop: CASSVGSPNSPLHF. The DNA of the CDR3 is TGTGCCAGCAGCGTAGGGAGTCCCAATTCACCCCTCCACTTT.

This sequence joins TRBV9 and TRBJ2-3, with 7 bases lining up with TRBD2. The V gene end was trimmed by 0 bases and the J gene end by 4 bases; junction bases not matched to a gene: 2. Looked up from germline, CDR1 is SGDLS and CDR2 is YYNGEE. The CDR3 is 14 amino acids. The CDR3 sequence is CASSVGLAPDTQYF. The CDR3 DNA follows: TGTGCCAGCAGCGTAGGACTAGCCCCAGATACGCAGTATTTT.

The chain has TRBV10-3 and TRBJ1-1; 7 bases are shared with TRBD1. The CDR3 sequence is 12 residues long. CDR1 is ENHRY and CDR2 is SYGVKD in the germline V gene. The V and J ends lost 6 bases and 6 bases, in that order; junction bases with no gene match: 4. Here the CDR3 DNA reads TGTGCCATCAGAGGGCAGGGGGCTGAAGCTTTCTTT. It translates to CAIRGQGAEAFF.

The table lists this clone with a few counts. This sample includes further DNA sequences coding for the same CDR3. The DNA of the CDR3 is TGCGCCAGCAGCCAAGATGGGTCGGGGGCGAACACCGGGGAGCTGTTTTTT. Translation: CASSQDGSGANTGELFF. This chain uses TRBV4-1 with TRBJ2-2; D might be TRBD2 (6 bases). With 0 bases removed from V and 0 bases from J, the gap between germline ends came to 11 bases. CDR1 is MGHRA, CDR2 YSYEKL, per germline. The CDR3 loop spans 17 amino acids.

The CDR3 is CASRAAGPTYEQYF. The CDR3 coding sequence is TGTGCCAGCCGAGCGGCGGGACCAACCTACGAGCAGTACTTC. The chain uses TRBV13 and TRBJ2-7; a possible D gene is TRBD2 (6 bases). The germline CDR1 and CDR2 sequences are PRHDT and FYEKMQ (reference sequence). Trimming pared 8 bases from V and 2 bases from J, leaving 16 bases between. The CDR3 runs 14 residues.

This chain joins TRBV28 and TRBJ1-5; D remains unclear. Germline V gene sequence: CDR1 MDHEN, CDR2 SYDVKM. The CDR3 is 15 amino acids. V was cut by 3 bases and J by 0 bases, with 9 bases left in between. CDR3 protein: CASSLWQNSNQPQHF. CDR3 in DNA: TGTGCCAGCAGTTTGTGGCAGAATAGCAATCAGCCCCAGCATTTT.

The chain recombines TRBV4-1 with TRBJ2-1; 7 bases line up with TRBD1. The germline V gene has CDR1 MGHRA and CDR2 YSYEKL. V trimming: 0 bases; J trimming: 6 bases; junction bases outside the gene matches: 11. The CDR3 contains 17 residues. Here the CDR3 DNA reads TGCGCCAGCAGCCAAGAGGGTACAGGGGTCCTGCTCAATGAGCAGTTCTTC. It encodes CASSQEGTGVLLNEQFF.

V gene TRBV9 combines with J gene TRBJ2-5; 12 bases line up with TRBD2. CDR3 length: 17 amino acids. Germline values: CDR1 SGDLS, CDR2 YYNGEE. Trimming removed 0 bases from V and 1 base from J; junction bases left unmatched: 4. This chain's CDR3 is CASSVGGLAGPQETQYF. The CDR3 DNA is TGTGCCAGCAGCGTAGGTGGACTAGCGGGACCCCAAGAGACCCAGTACTTC.

The chain uses TRBV3-1 (or the pseudogene TRBV3-2) and TRBJ1-5; no reliable D call. Looked up from germline, CDR1 is LGHDT and CDR2 is YNNKEL (reference sequence). The V gene lost 1 base and the J gene lost 2 bases, with 6 bases spanning the gap. CDR3 size: 14 residues. The CDR3 region has the DNA TGTGCCAGCAGCCAAGGAGAGGGCAATCAGCCCCAGCATTTT. This encodes CASSQGEGNQPQHF.

The chain combines TRBV19 with TRBJ1-5; TRBD1 aligns across 8 bases. The CDR3 has 13 amino acids. Germline V CDR1 and CDR2: LNHDA, SQIVND (reference sequence). Germline trimming cut 6 bases from V and 8 bases from J; bases unmatched to any gene: 6. CDR3 DNA sequence: TGTGCCAGTAGCTTTGACAGGGGAGAGCCCCAGCATTTT. Protein sequence: CASSFDRGEPQHF. The whole variable domain, remainder taken from reference TRBV19 and TRBJ1-5, is DGGITQSPKYLFRKEGQNVTLSCEQNLNHDAMYWYRQDPGQGLRLIYYSQIVNDFQKGDIAEGYSVSREKKESFPLTVTSAQKNPTAFYLCASSFDRGEPQHFGDGTRLSIL.

This chain joins TRBV28 and TRBJ2-2; 12 positions match TRBD1. The V segment lost 5 bases and the J segment 16 bases; nucleotides outside the gene matches: 20. Looked up from germline, CDR1 is MDHEN and CDR2 is SYDVKM. The CDR3 contains 17 residues. CDR3 DNA: TGTGCCAGCAGTCTGGGGTCCGGGACAGGGGGCAGGCGGGTGCAGTTTTTT. It yields the protein CASSLGSGTGGRRVQFF.

The CDR3 region is CASRLAGLGNEQFF. The CDR3 DNA follows: TGTGCCTCTCGCCTAGCGGGGCTGGGCAATGAGCAGTTCTTC. The rearrangement joins TRBV28 to TRBJ2-1, with 9 nucleotides matching TRBD2. Germline V gene data show CDR1 as MDHEN and CDR2 as SYDVKM. V lost 11 bases and J lost 6; bases outside the gene matches: 11. This CDR3 is built from 14 residues.

The J gene is TRBJ2-5, the V gene TRBV25-1; D perhaps matches TRBD2 (5 bases). The CDR3 runs to 13 residues. CDR1 is MGHDK and CDR2 is SYGVNS in the germline V gene. V was shortened by 2 bases and J by 5 bases, with 9 bases between the two germline ends. The CDR3 coding sequence is TGTGCCAGCAGTGAAGCGGGCGGGGAGACCCAGTACTTC. Protein product: CASSEAGGETQYF.

J is TRBJ2-3 and V is TRBV11-2, with TRBD2 matching 10 bases. This CDR3 region has 16 residues. Germline V gives CDR1 SGHAT, CDR2 FQNNGV. Losses at the gene ends were 3 bases for V and 5 bases for J; bases not matched to a gene: 8. In nucleotides, the CDR3 is TGTGCCAGCAGCTTTATAGCGGGAGGTCTTGGAGATACGCAGTATTTT. This gives the protein CASSFIAGGLGDTQYF. Using reference TRBV11-2 and TRBJ2-3 for the parts outside the CDR3, the full variable domain is EAGVAQSPRYKIIEKRQSVAFWCNPISGHATLYWYQQILGQGPKLLIQFQNNGVVDDSQLPKDRFSAERLKGVDSTLKIQPAKLEDSAVYLCASSFIAGGLGDTQYFGPGTRLTVL.

The rearrangement uses TRBV6-5 and TRBJ1-2; 9 bases are shared with TRBD1. Germline CDR1 is MNHEY and CDR2 is SVGAGI. This CDR3 is built from 15 residues. V gave up 5 bases and J gave up 2 bases; unmatched junction bases: 6. CDR3 region: CASSRTGGSNYGYTF. In DNA, the CDR3 is TGTGCCAGCAGTCGCACAGGGGGCTCAAACTATGGCTACACCTTC.

The chain has TRBV27 and TRBJ2-5, with D possibly TRBD1 on 6 matching bases. The CDR3 totals 14 residues. Trimming removed 6 bases from V and 0 bases from J, with 11 bases in between. Per the germline V gene, CDR1 is MNHEY and CDR2 is SMNVEV (reference sequence). The CDR3 loop is CASSHGQYQETQYF. DNA of the CDR3: TGTGCCAGCAGCCACGGACAGTACCAAGAGACCCAGTACTTC.

This clone showed up just once. Relative to the germline gene, one junction end is altered; a read error may explain this. The chain couples TRBV27 to TRBJ1-2; TRBD1 aligns across 8 bases. From germline, CDR1 is MNHEY and CDR2 SMNVEV (reference sequence). The CDR3 length is 14 residues. The CDR3 DNA reads as TGTGCCAGCCGTTTCGGACAGGGAGGTGGTGGCTACACCTTC. Translated: CASRFGQGGGGYTF.

The chain employs TRBV19 and TRBJ2-5; 9 nucleotides align to TRBD1. Germline V gene lookup returns CDR1 LNHDA and CDR2 SQIVND (reference sequence). The CDR3 has 17 residues. With 5 bases clipped from V and 6 bases from J, the junction kept 16 bases outside the gene matches. The CDR3 DNA follows: TGTGCCAGTAGTTCACGCGAACGGACAGGGGCTAGGAAGACCCAGTACTTC. The encoded protein is CASSSRERTGARKTQYF. Full variable domain (outside the CDR3, taken from reference TRBV19 and TRBJ2-5): DGGITQSPKYLFRKEGQNVTLSCEQNLNHDAMYWYRQDPGQGLRLIYYSQIVNDFQKGDIAEGYSVSREKKESFPLTVTSAQKNPTAFYLCASSSRERTGARKTQYFGPGTRLLVL.

The chain recombines TRBV30 with TRBJ2-5, with 9 bases aligning to TRBD2. The ends lost 4 bases at V and 9 bases at J; junction bases unmatched: 9. CDR3 size: 13 residues. The germline CDR1 and CDR2 sequences are GTSNPN and SVGIG (reference sequence). CDR3 bases: TGTGCCTGGACAGATAGCGGGGGAGGATCCCAGTACTTC. Translation: CAWTDSGGGSQYF.

The gene calls are TRBV5-1 and TRBJ2-1; the match to TRBD2 covers 15 bases. Germline lookup yields CDR1 SGHRS and CDR2 YFSETQ. V shed 4 bases and J 7 bases; nucleotides not matched to a gene: 3. The CDR3 is 15 residues long. The CDR3 nucleotides read TGCGCCAGCAGCCCCGGGACTAGCGGGAGGAATGAGCAGTTCTTC. Translating gives CASSPGTSGRNEQFF.

J is TRBJ2-6 and V is TRBV19; TRBD1 might be the D (5 bases). The CDR3 loop spans 17 amino acids. Trimming stripped 2 bases from V and 0 bases from J, with 11 bases between. The germline V gene has CDR1 LNHDA and CDR2 SQIVND (reference sequence). The CDR3 sequence: CASSIQGWSSGANVLTF. As DNA, the CDR3 is TGTGCCAGTAGTATACAGGGATGGAGCTCTGGGGCCAACGTCCTGACTTTC.